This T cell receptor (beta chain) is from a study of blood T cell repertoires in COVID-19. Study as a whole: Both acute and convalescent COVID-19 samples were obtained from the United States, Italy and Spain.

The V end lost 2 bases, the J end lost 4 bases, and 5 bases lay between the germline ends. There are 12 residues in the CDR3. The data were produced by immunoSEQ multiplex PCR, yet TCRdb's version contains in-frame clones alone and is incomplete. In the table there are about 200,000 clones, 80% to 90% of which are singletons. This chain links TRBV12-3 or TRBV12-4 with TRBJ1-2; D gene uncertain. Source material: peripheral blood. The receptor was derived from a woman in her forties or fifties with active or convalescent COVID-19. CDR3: CASSLIGYGYTF. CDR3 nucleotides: TGTGCCAGCAGTTTAATCGGCTATGGCTACACCTTC.